A selection of T cell receptor beta chains follows, all from one sample in a study of memory CD4+ T cells and cytomegalovirus serostatus. The protocol was immunoSEQ multiplex PCR, while the TCRdb copy is restricted to in-frame clones and leaves out a portion. The sample has just under 40,000 clones; roughly 78% are singletons. Sequenced sample: memory CD4+ T cells from blood. Receptors originate from an adult in good health and CMV-seronegative. Each CDR3 is given with its conserved first and last residue. Each record gives: CDR3 DNA, CDR3 protein, J gene, clone size, D gene, CDR3 length, V gene. D genes are given only for firm matches. For some rows the clone size is stated as once, few or many, or as a class when expanded; others skip it.

CDR3nt: TGTGCCAGCAGCCGGATTTCTACTTGGGGGACACCCCTCCACTTT
CDR3aa: CASSRISTWGTPLHF
j_gene: TRBJ1-6
abundance: few
d_gene: .
len: 15
v_gene: TRBV11-2

CDR3nt: TGTGCCAGCAGATTAACCGGGACAGGGGGCCGTGAGCAGTTCTTC
CDR3aa: CASRLTGTGGREQFF
j_gene: TRBJ2-1
abundance: few
d_gene: TRBD1
len: 15
v_gene: TRBV7-9

CDR3nt: TGTGCCAGCAGCTTACTGGACAGGCCTTACAATGAGCAGTTCTTC
CDR3aa: CASSLLDRPYNEQFF
j_gene: TRBJ2-1
abundance: .
d_gene: TRBD1
len: 15
v_gene: TRBV7-2

CDR3nt: TGCAGCGTCGGCAGGGGGACGCAGGCTTTCTTT
CDR3aa: CSVGRGTQAFF
j_gene: TRBJ1-1
abundance: few
d_gene: TRBD1
len: 11
v_gene: TRBV29-1

CDR3nt: TGTGCCAGCAGGGACGCTACAGTCATGCAAGATACGCAGTATTTT
CDR3aa: CASRDATVMQDTQYF
j_gene: TRBJ2-3
abundance: .
d_gene: .
len: 15
v_gene: TRBV21-1

CDR3nt: TGTGCCAGCAGCCCGGACAGGGGGCAAGAGACCCAGTACTTC
CDR3aa: CASSPDRGQETQYF
j_gene: TRBJ2-5
abundance: once
d_gene: TRBD1
len: 14
v_gene: TRBV7-2

CDR3nt: TGCGCCAGCAGCCCGGGACAGACCCCTAGCACAGATACGCAGTATTTT
CDR3aa: CASSPGQTPSTDTQYF
j_gene: TRBJ2-3
abundance: .
d_gene: TRBD1
len: 16
v_gene: TRBV5-1

CDR3nt: TGCGCCAGCAGCCAAGATTCGGGGACTGGAGGTACGCAGTATTTT
CDR3aa: CASSQDSGTGGTQYF
j_gene: TRBJ2-3
abundance: .
d_gene: .
len: 15
v_gene: TRBV4-1

CDR3nt: TGTGCCAGCAGTGAACCTTTGGCGGGGCTCGAGACCCAGTACTTC
CDR3aa: CASSEPLAGLETQYF
j_gene: TRBJ2-5
abundance: .
d_gene: .
len: 15
v_gene: TRBV6-1

CDR3nt: TGTGCCAGCAGCTTTGACAGGGGGCCGATAACTGAAGCTTTCTTT
CDR3aa: CASSFDRGPITEAFF
j_gene: TRBJ1-1
abundance: .
d_gene: TRBD1
len: 15
v_gene: TRBV7-9

CDR3nt: TGTGCCAGCAGCCCGCCAGGGCGGGTAGAGACCCAGTACTTC
CDR3aa: CASSPPGRVETQYF
j_gene: TRBJ2-5
abundance: once
d_gene: .
len: 14
v_gene: TRBV7-9

CDR3nt: TGCGCCAGCAGTGAGGGAAGGCAGGGAATGACCGAGCAGTACTTC
CDR3aa: CASSEGRQGMTEQYF
j_gene: TRBJ2-7
abundance: few
d_gene: .
len: 15
v_gene: TRBV10-1

CDR3nt: TGCGCCAGCAGGGGTAGCTCCTATAATTCACCCCTCCACTTT
CDR3aa: CASRGSSYNSPLHF
j_gene: TRBJ1-6
abundance: .
d_gene: .
len: 14
v_gene: TRBV10-2

CDR3nt: TGTGCCAGCAGCCCAACCGCTGGGGTTAGAGATACGCAGTATTTT
CDR3aa: CASSPTAGVRDTQYF
j_gene: TRBJ2-3
abundance: .
d_gene: .
len: 15
v_gene: TRBV7-9

CDR3nt: TGTGCCAGCAGCTGGGACAGGACAGATACGCAGTATTTT
CDR3aa: CASSWDRTDTQYF
j_gene: TRBJ2-3
abundance: .
d_gene: TRBD1
len: 13
v_gene: TRBV5-6

CDR3nt: TGTGCCAGCAGTTACTCGGAGACAGGGACAATAGGCTACACCTTC
CDR3aa: CASSYSETGTIGYTF
j_gene: TRBJ1-2
abundance: few
d_gene: TRBD1
len: 15
v_gene: TRBV6-6

CDR3nt: TGTGCCAGCAAAGGGGCTGGAACACCCCTCCACTTT
CDR3aa: CASKGAGTPLHF
j_gene: TRBJ1-6
abundance: .
d_gene: .
len: 12
v_gene: TRBV6-1

CDR3nt: TGCGCCAGCAGCTTGTATTACGGGGGGGCCGGATACGAGCAGTACTTC
CDR3aa: CASSLYYGGAGYEQYF
j_gene: TRBJ2-7
abundance: .
d_gene: TRBD2
len: 16
v_gene: TRBV5-1

CDR3nt: TGCAGCGTTGAAAGGGGATTAGCGGAGACCTCTATCAATGAGCAGTTCTTC
CDR3aa: CSVERGLAETSINEQFF
j_gene: TRBJ2-1
abundance: .
d_gene: .
len: 17
v_gene: TRBV29-1

CDR3nt: TGCGCCAGCAGCTTGACTAGCGGGGGGGCAGAGACCCAGTACTTC
CDR3aa: CASSLTSGGAETQYF
j_gene: TRBJ2-5
abundance: .
d_gene: TRBD2
len: 15
v_gene: TRBV5-1

CDR3nt: TGTGCCAGCAGTTTTCAGGGGACTGAAGCTTTCTTT
CDR3aa: CASSFQGTEAFF
j_gene: TRBJ1-1
abundance: .
d_gene: .
len: 12
v_gene: TRBV28

CDR3nt: TGTGCCAGCAGGGGACAGGGGGATAGTAGGGACACTGAAGCTTTCTTT
CDR3aa: CASRGQGDSRDTEAFF
j_gene: TRBJ1-1
abundance: .
d_gene: TRBD1
len: 16
v_gene: TRBV2

CDR3nt: TGTGCCAGCAGCTTAATGGCCAGCTCCTACGAGCAGTACTTC
CDR3aa: CASSLMASSYEQYF
j_gene: TRBJ2-7
abundance: .
d_gene: .
len: 14
v_gene: TRBV7-3

CDR3nt: TGTGCCAGCAGCTTAGGTGGTGGGATTAGGGGCTACACCTTC
CDR3aa: CASSLGGGIRGYTF
j_gene: TRBJ1-2
abundance: once
d_gene: .
len: 14
v_gene: TRBV7-2